Presented here are 11 T cell receptor beta chains from one specimen sequenced in a study of T cell responses to AZD1222 COVID-19 vaccine. Sequencing used immunoSEQ multiplex PCR; TCRdb keeps in-frame clones, though not all of them. In the table there are some 120,000 clones, less than 90% of which are singletons. This specimen consisted of peripheral blood, obtained on day 0 of AZD1222 vaccination. Every receptor here comes from an adult in good health.

The table lists this clone with a count of one. The V and J genes are TRBV5-1 and TRBJ2-2; D unclear. V was clipped by 0 bases and J by 6 bases, with 9 bases between them. CDR1 is SGHRS, CDR2 YFSETQ, per germline. The CDR3 has 14 residues. The CDR3 coding sequence is TGCGCCAGCAGCTTGGCCGAATTCCCCGGGGAGCTGTTTTTT. Translating it yields CASSLAEFPGELFF.

This clone is a singleton in its sample. J is TRBJ1-5 and V is TRBV19; D remains ambiguous. CDR1 LNHDA and CDR2 SQIVND come from the germline V gene (reference sequence). With 3 bases removed from V and 0 bases from J, the gap between germline ends came to 15 bases. This CDR3 comprises 17 residues. CDR3 sequence reads: CASSISGSYYSNQPQHF. The CDR3 nucleotides read TGTGCCAGTAGTATTTCGGGCAGTTACTATAGCAATCAGCCCCAGCATTTT. The complete variable domain, with remaining parts taken from reference TRBV19 and TRBJ1-5, reads DGGITQSPKYLFRKEGQNVTLSCEQNLNHDAMYWYRQDPGQGLRLIYYSQIVNDFQKGDIAEGYSVSREKKESFPLTVTSAQKNPTAFYLCASSISGSYYSNQPQHFGDGTRLSIL.

The chain couples TRBV19 to TRBJ1-2, with TRBD1 identical over 8 bases. CDR1 is LNHDA, CDR2 SQIVND, per germline (reference sequence). This CDR3 spans 14 amino acids. Trimming at V came to 5 bases and at J to 2 bases, leaving 4 bases not matched to a gene. Here the CDR3 DNA reads TGTGCCAGTAGTGTTGACAGGGGCAACTATGGCTACACCTTC. Its translation: CASSVDRGNYGYTF.

The V and J genes are TRBV15 and TRBJ1-5; TRBD1 agrees at 9 bases. V trimming: 5 bases; J trimming: 4 bases; junction bases outside the gene matches: 6. CDR1 is LNHNV and CDR2 is YYDKDF in the germline V gene (reference sequence). There are 15 residues in the CDR3. The CDR3 nucleotides are TGTGCCACCAGCCCTCGGACAGGGGATAATCAGCCCCAGCATTTT. This gives the protein CATSPRTGDNQPQHF.

The chain has TRBV9 and TRBJ2-1; 11 bases are shared with TRBD2. This CDR3 is 15 amino acids long. V trimming: 2 bases; J trimming: 8 bases; junction bases outside the gene matches: 6. CDR1 SGDLS and CDR2 YYNGEE come from the germline V gene. The CDR3 protein is CASSVSGRVSHEQFF. Written as DNA, the CDR3 is TGTGCCAGCAGCGTTAGCGGGAGGGTCAGCCATGAGCAGTTCTTC.

The chain's CDR3 is CASSKDRTDPTEAFF. CDR3 DNA sequence: TGTGCCAGCTCAAAAGACAGGACCGACCCCACTGAAGCTTTCTTT. V and J are TRBV18 and TRBJ1-1; tentatively, D is TRBD1 (6 bases). V was clipped by 5 bases and J by 4 bases, with 17 bases between them. Germline V gene sequence: CDR1 KGHSH, CDR2 LQKENI. There are 15 residues in the CDR3.

The chain carries TRBV5-1 and TRBJ2-2, with D maybe TRBD1 (5 bases). The length of the CDR3 is 14 residues. The germline V and J ends were trimmed by 4 bases and 5 bases, with 12 bases remaining between them. Germline-derived CDR1 and CDR2 are SGHRS and YFSETQ. CDR3 nucleotide sequence: TGCGCCAGCAGCCCAGGGCGGTTAACCGGGGAGCTGTTTTTT. Translating it yields CASSPGRLTGELFF. Complete variable domain (other parts from reference TRBV5-1 and TRBJ2-2): KAGVTQTPRYLIKTRGQQVTLSCSPISGHRSVSWYQQTPGQGLQFLFEYFSETQRNKGNFPGRFSGRQFSNSRSEMNVSTLELGDSALYLCASSPGRLTGELFFGEGSRLTVL.

This chain links TRBV9 with TRBJ1-1, with D unclear. Germline loops: CDR1 SGDLS, CDR2 YYNGEE. This CDR3 has 13 amino acids. V was pared by 0 bases and J by 8 bases, with 11 bases between. For the CDR3, the DNA is TGTGCCAGCAGCGTAGCTACGGGCGCGGAAGCTTTCTTT. Encoded protein: CASSVATGAEAFF.

The chain uses TRBV9 and TRBJ1-5, with D possibly being TRBD1 (6 bases). CDR3 length: 15 residues. Germline loops: CDR1 SGDLS, CDR2 YYNGEE. Trimming pared 4 bases from V and 2 bases from J, leaving 13 bases between. CDR3 nucleotide sequence: TGTGCCAGCAGCCCAGGACAGTGGGGCAATCAGCCCCAGCATTTT. It translates to CASSPGQWGNQPQHF.

The chain recombines TRBV19 with TRBJ2-1; 13 bases agree with TRBD2. Trimming took 4 bases from V and 6 from J; bases not matched to a gene: 3. The CDR3 contains 15 residues. The germline V gene has CDR1 LNHDA and CDR2 SQIVND (reference sequence). In DNA form, the CDR3 reads TGTGCCAGTAGTACCGGGACTAGCGGGATCAATGAGCAGTTCTTC. Translation: CASSTGTSGINEQFF.

The chain links TRBV15 to TRBJ2-2; 9 bases fit TRBD2. The CDR3 has 16 amino acids. After removal of 5 bases from V and 4 bases from J, the junction contained 8 bases not matched to a gene. Germline CDR1 reads LNHNV; CDR2 reads YYDKDF (reference sequence). The CDR3 loop is CATSEGSSGVTGELFF. The CDR3 DNA reads as TGTGCCACCAGCGAGGGGTCTAGCGGGGTCACCGGGGAGCTGTTTTTT.